A selection of T cell receptor beta chains follows, all from one sample in a study of blood T cell repertoires in COVID-19. Here immunoSEQ multiplex PCR was the method, and the copy in TCRdb shows in-frame clones only, minus some. The sample consists of more than 150,000 clones, around four fifths of them appearing once. The sample was peripheral blood. Receptor source: a woman between 40 and 50 years old with acute or convalescent COVID-19. Both conserved end residues are part of each CDR3. The order of the fields is D gene, clone size, V gene, J gene, CDR3 protein, CDR3 DNA. D genes are given only for firm matches. Size is omitted from some rows. Given values are once, few, many or a class for expanded clones.

D: TRBD1; size: once; V: TRBV5-1; J: TRBJ2-3; CDR3: CASSSSGTGSDTQYF; DNA: TGCGCCAGCAGCTCGTCCGGGACAGGGTCAGATACGCAGTATTTT
D: TRBD1; size: .; V: TRBV6-6; J: TRBJ1-2; CDR3: CASREGQGVYGYTF; DNA: TGTGCCAGCAGGGAGGGACAGGGGGTCTATGGCTACACCTTC
D: TRBD2; size: .; V: TRBV5-1; J: TRBJ2-3; CDR3: CASSVTSVSTDTQYF; DNA: TGCGCCAGCAGCGTGACTAGCGTCAGCACAGATACGCAGTATTTT
D: .; size: .; V: TRBV5-1; J: TRBJ2-7; CDR3: CASSSIAGAYEQYF; DNA: TGCGCCAGCAGCTCGATCGCTGGGGCTTACGAGCAGTACTTC
D: .; size: .; V: TRBV10-1; J: TRBJ2-1; CDR3: CASSDVLAHGNEQFF; DNA: TGCGCCAGCAGTGACGTGCTAGCACATGGCAATGAGCAGTTCTTC
D: .; size: .; V: TRBV27; J: TRBJ2-2; CDR3: CASSHLGGEGELFF; DNA: TGTGCCAGCAGTCACCTAGGGGGGGAGGGGGAGCTGTTTTTT
D: .; size: .; V: TRBV3-1/TRBV3-2; J: TRBJ1-1; CDR3: CASSRVGQIAEAFF; DNA: TGTGCCAGCAGCCGTGTAGGACAGATAGCTGAAGCTTTCTTT
D: TRBD1; size: .; V: TRBV29-1; J: TRBJ1-4; CDR3: CSVGQGAEKLFF; DNA: TGCAGCGTTGGACAGGGGGCTGAAAAACTGTTTTTT
D: TRBD1; size: .; V: TRBV28; J: TRBJ2-7; CDR3: CASRVGGQGSHEQYF; DNA: TGTGCCAGCAGGGTGGGGGGACAGGGGAGTCACGAGCAGTACTTC
D: .; size: .; V: TRBV10-3; J: TRBJ2-1; CDR3: CAISERTSFGGGPHNEQFF; DNA: TGTGCCATCAGTGAGAGGACCTCCTTCGGAGGGGGCCCTCACAATGAGCAGTTCTTC
D: TRBD1; size: .; V: TRBV11-3; J: TRBJ2-7; CDR3: CASSPGPIENRGRHEQYF; DNA: TGTGCCAGCAGCCCCGGCCCGATAGAGAACAGGGGGCGCCACGAGCAGTACTTC
D: TRBD2; size: few; V: TRBV24-1; J: TRBJ2-1; CDR3: CATSRVGLGYYNEQFF; DNA: TGTGCCACCAGTCGTGTGGGACTAGGGTACTACAATGAGCAGTTCTTC
D: .; size: once; V: TRBV6-5; J: TRBJ2-7; CDR3: CASSYTYGLVLYEQYF; DNA: TGTGCCAGCAGTTACACATACGGACTTGTCCTCTACGAGCAGTACTTC
D: TRBD2; size: .; V: TRBV7-2; J: TRBJ2-7; CDR3: CASSLVRRGGREQYF; DNA: TGTGCCAGCAGCTTAGTTCGGCGCGGGGGGCGCGAGCAGTACTTC
D: .; size: once; V: TRBV12-3/TRBV12-4; J: TRBJ2-7; CDR3: CASSFKPTYEQYF; DNA: TGTGCCAGCAGTTTCAAGCCTACGTACGAGCAGTACTTC
D: .; size: .; V: TRBV7-9; J: TRBJ1-2; CDR3: CASSSASGSNYGYTF; DNA: TGTGCCAGCAGCTCGGCGTCGGGGAGCAACTATGGCTACACCTTC
D: .; size: .; V: TRBV30; J: TRBJ2-5; CDR3: CAWQDPGGAQETQYF; DNA: TGTGCCTGGCAAGACCCCGGGGGAGCCCAAGAGACCCAGTACTTC
D: TRBD1; size: .; V: TRBV10-2; J: TRBJ1-5; CDR3: CAAQGSNQPQHF; DNA: TGCGCCGCACAGGGGAGCAATCAGCCCCAGCATTTT
D: TRBD2; size: .; V: TRBV30; J: TRBJ2-1; CDR3: CACQRSSGGRQFF; DNA: TGTGCCTGCCAACGGTCTAGCGGGGGGAGGCAGTTCTTC
D: TRBD2; size: many; V: TRBV19; J: TRBJ2-5; CDR3: CASSRLAGFQETQYF; DNA: TGTGCCAGTAGTCGGCTAGCGGGGTTCCAAGAGACCCAGTACTTC
D: .; size: .; V: TRBV5-4; J: TRBJ1-2; CDR3: CASSLLGSGNGYTF; DNA: TGTGCCAGCAGCTTGCTTGGGTCGGGGAATGGCTACACCTTC
D: TRBD1; size: .; V: TRBV10-2; J: TRBJ2-7; CDR3: CASSTGTGNHEQYF; DNA: TGCGCCAGCAGTACCGGGACAGGGAACCACGAGCAGTACTTC
D: TRBD1; size: .; V: TRBV5-1; J: TRBJ1-1; CDR3: CASSSTGGEAFF; DNA: TGCGCCAGCAGCTCGACAGGGGGGGAAGCTTTCTTT
D: TRBD2; size: .; V: TRBV3-1/TRBV3-2; J: TRBJ2-3; CDR3: CASSPTSGSTDTQYF; DNA: TGTGCCAGCAGCCCAACTAGCGGGAGCACAGATACGCAGTATTTT
D: .; size: .; V: TRBV19; J: TRBJ2-1; CDR3: CASSIDEEAPNEQFF; DNA: TGTGCCAGTAGTATAGATGAGGAGGCCCCCAATGAGCAGTTCTTC
D: .; size: .; V: TRBV27; J: TRBJ1-1; CDR3: CASSLSWGEGEAFF; DNA: TGTGCCAGCAGTTTATCATGGGGGGAGGGTGAAGCTTTCTTT
D: TRBD1; size: .; V: TRBV30; J: TRBJ1-3; CDR3: CAWSAGTGSGFFGNTIYF; DNA: TGTGCCTGGAGTGCCGGGACAGGGTCAGGATTTTTTGGAAACACCATATATTTT
D: TRBD1; size: .; V: TRBV6-1; J: TRBJ1-5; CDR3: CASREGQDYQPQHF; DNA: TGTGCCAGCAGGGAAGGACAGGACTATCAGCCCCAGCATTTT
D: .; size: .; V: TRBV20-1; J: TRBJ1-1; CDR3: CSARNTEAFF; DNA: TGCAGTGCTCGTAACACTGAAGCTTTCTTT
D: .; size: .; V: TRBV10-3; J: TRBJ2-6; CDR3: CAAQQGRNSGANVLTF; DNA: TGTGCCGCCCAACAGGGACGGAACTCTGGGGCCAACGTCCTGACTTTC
D: .; size: few; V: TRBV14; J: TRBJ1-3; CDR3: CASSQVSGVAGNTIYF; DNA: TGTGCCAGCAGCCAAGTATCGGGGGTGGCTGGAAACACCATATATTTT
D: TRBD2; size: .; V: TRBV29-1; J: TRBJ2-1; CDR3: CSVEVTSGNEQFF; DNA: TGCAGCGTTGAAGTTACTAGCGGCAATGAGCAGTTCTTC
D: TRBD1; size: .; V: TRBV7-9; J: TRBJ2-7; CDR3: CASSHPGTGSYEQYF; DNA: TGTGCCAGCAGCCACCCCGGGACAGGCTCCTACGAGCAGTACTTC
D: .; size: .; V: TRBV5-1; J: TRBJ2-3; CDR3: CASRTGGGVTDTQYF; DNA: TGCGCCAGCCGTACGGGGGGCGGGGTCACAGATACGCAGTATTTT
D: .; size: .; V: TRBV5-6; J: TRBJ1-4; CDR3: CASSTISEVEKLFF; DNA: TGTGCCAGCAGCACGATAAGTGAGGTCGAAAAACTGTTTTTT
D: .; size: .; V: TRBV6-5; J: TRBJ2-1; CDR3: CASSYSPRGEQFF; DNA: TGTGCCAGCAGTTACTCCCCACGGGGTGAGCAGTTCTTC
D: .; size: .; V: TRBV12-3/TRBV12-4; J: TRBJ1-5; CDR3: CASRSFGNQPQHF; DNA: TGTGCCAGCAGGTCTTTCGGCAATCAGCCCCAGCATTTT
D: TRBD1; size: .; V: TRBV3-1/TRBV3-2; J: TRBJ2-5; CDR3: CASSVTGGEETQYF; DNA: TGTGCCAGCAGTGTGACAGGGGGCGAGGAGACCCAGTACTTC
D: .; size: .; V: TRBV10-3; J: TRBJ2-7; CDR3: CAISEGEAGYFYEQYF; DNA: TGTGCCATCAGTGAGGGGGAGGCGGGATATTTCTACGAGCAGTACTTC
D: .; size: .; V: TRBV5-1; J: TRBJ2-7; CDR3: CASSLTSPNTEQYF; DNA: TGCGCCAGCAGCTTGACGAGCCCCAATACCGAGCAGTACTTC
D: TRBD1; size: .; V: TRBV4-2; J: TRBJ2-1; CDR3: CASSHPSGTGRNEQFF; DNA: TGTGCCAGCAGCCATCCCTCCGGGACAGGGCGCAATGAGCAGTTCTTC
D: TRBD1; size: .; V: TRBV27; J: TRBJ2-5; CDR3: CASRSQGAGTQYF; DNA: TGTGCCAGCAGAAGTCAGGGGGCTGGGACCCAGTACTTC
D: .; size: .; V: TRBV27; J: TRBJ2-3; CDR3: CASSAPRPRHGDTQYF; DNA: TGTGCCAGCAGTGCCCCCCGGCCCCGACACGGAGATACGCAGTATTTT
D: .; size: .; V: TRBV6-5; J: TRBJ1-4; CDR3: CATQLLRATNEKLFF; DNA: TGTGCCACCCAATTACTCCGCGCAACTAATGAAAAACTGTTTTTT
D: TRBD2; size: .; V: TRBV5-1; J: TRBJ2-7; CDR3: CASSLFGGLSYEQYF; DNA: TGCGCCAGCAGCTTGTTCGGGGGACTATCCTACGAGCAGTACTTC
D: .; size: .; V: TRBV7-9; J: TRBJ2-1; CDR3: CASLRYNEQFF; DNA: TGTGCCAGCCTCCGGTACAATGAGCAGTTCTTC
D: TRBD1; size: .; V: TRBV2; J: TRBJ1-4; CDR3: CASMETGEGEKLFF; DNA: TGTGCCAGCATGGAGACAGGGGAAGGAGAAAAACTGTTTTTT
D: TRBD2; size: .; V: TRBV3-1/TRBV3-2; J: TRBJ2-5; CDR3: CASSPGLLETQYF; DNA: TGTGCCAGCAGCCCGGGACTACTAGAGACCCAGTACTTC
D: TRBD1; size: .; V: TRBV28; J: TRBJ1-1; CDR3: CASRWGSGGTEAFF; DNA: TGTGCCAGCAGATGGGGCTCAGGGGGTACTGAAGCTTTCTTT
D: .; size: .; V: TRBV28; J: TRBJ1-1; CDR3: CASSFAVRDFNTEAFF; DNA: TGTGCCAGCAGTTTCGCCGTAAGAGACTTCAACACTGAAGCTTTCTTT
D: TRBD1; size: few; V: TRBV7-9; J: TRBJ1-5; CDR3: CASSLGGTGLEQPQHF; DNA: TGTGCCAGCAGCTTAGGAGGGACAGGGTTAGAACAGCCCCAGCATTTT
D: .; size: few; V: TRBV5-4; J: TRBJ2-7; CDR3: CASSLDRRSSYEQYF; DNA: TGTGCCAGCAGCCTAGACAGGAGGAGCTCCTACGAGCAGTACTTC
D: TRBD1; size: .; V: TRBV5-1; J: TRBJ2-3; CDR3: CASSRGGPTDTQYF; DNA: TGCGCCAGTAGTCGAGGGGGCCCCACAGATACGCAGTATTTT
D: TRBD2; size: .; V: TRBV6-6; J: TRBJ2-1; CDR3: CASSQPRGLGDNEQFF; DNA: TGTGCCAGCAGTCAACCGCGGGGACTAGGGGACAATGAGCAGTTCTTC
D: .; size: .; V: TRBV7-9; J: TRBJ1-5; CDR3: CASSFSGANQPQHF; DNA: TGTGCCAGCAGCTTTTCGGGAGCAAATCAGCCCCAGCATTTT